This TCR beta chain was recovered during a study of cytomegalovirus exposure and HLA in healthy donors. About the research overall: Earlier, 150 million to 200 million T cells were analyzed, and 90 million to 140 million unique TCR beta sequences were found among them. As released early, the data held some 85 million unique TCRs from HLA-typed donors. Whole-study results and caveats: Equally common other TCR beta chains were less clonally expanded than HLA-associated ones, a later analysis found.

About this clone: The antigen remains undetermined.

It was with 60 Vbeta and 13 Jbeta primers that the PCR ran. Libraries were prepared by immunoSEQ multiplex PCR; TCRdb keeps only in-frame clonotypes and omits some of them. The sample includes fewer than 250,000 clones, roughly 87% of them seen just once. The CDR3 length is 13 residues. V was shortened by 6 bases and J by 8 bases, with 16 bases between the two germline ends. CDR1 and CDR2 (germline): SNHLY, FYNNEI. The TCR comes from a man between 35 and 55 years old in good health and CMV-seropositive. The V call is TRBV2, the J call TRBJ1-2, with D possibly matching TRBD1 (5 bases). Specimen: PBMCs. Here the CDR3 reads CASRADSAGGYTF. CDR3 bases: TGTGCCAGCAGAGCTGACAGTGCCGGCGGCTACACCTTC.